This T cell receptor beta chain was sequenced for a study of shared clonotypes between healthy human individuals. Study-level points and caveats: Deeper or shallower sequencing was expected to change how clonotypes are shared among donors.

Libraries were prepared by immunoSEQ multiplex PCR; TCRdb keeps only in-frame clonotypes and omits some of them. The table has 640,000 or so clones, 55% to 75% seen once. The CDR3 loop spans 13 amino acids. Germline values: CDR1 MNHEY, CDR2 SMNVEV (reference sequence). V lost 5 bases to trimming and J lost 10 bases; unmatched junction nucleotides: 7. Worth noting for this clone: What it recognizes is unknown.

The V gene is TRBV27, the J gene TRBJ1-5, with 8 bases aligning to TRBD1. The receptor's source is a woman aged 30 to 39 in good health. Sequenced input: memory CD4+ T cells sorted from blood. Subset in this sample: CD45RA-negative fraction. The CDR3 DNA follows: TGTGCCAGCAGTCCGACAGGGGATAGACCCCAGCATTTT. It is translated as CASSPTGDRPQHF.